Sequencing of this T cell receptor (beta chain) was carried out in a study of tumor-infiltrating lymphocytes in primary liver carcinoma. The researchers produced TCR beta cDNA from around 0.5 ug total RNA with a constant-region primer. ARM-PCR, slightly modified, supplied the TCR beta libraries through three nested multiplex PCR rounds. Researchers ran the first two PCR rounds for roughly 10 cycles each with TRBV1-TRBV30 forward primers and a C-beta reverse primer. TCRdb reprocessed the multiplex PCR reads with MiXCR, giving one entry per CDR3 protein. In the table there are more than 30,000 distinct CDR3 sequences, roughly 77% of which are singletons. Worth noting for this clonotype: Mismatch with germline at one junction end may stem from a read error.

Germline V gives CDR1 MNHNS, CDR2 SASEGT. This CDR3 is built from 15 residues. Unsorted bulk tissue of about 19-31 mg yielded co-extracted RNA and DNA. The TCR comes from a man aged 40-55 years with primary liver carcinoma and hepatitis B virus infection. The J gene is TRBJ2-7, the V gene TRBV6-1; the D is unclear. Sequenced material: tumor-adjacent normal liver tissue. The CDR3 bases are TGTGCCAGCAGTGAACACATCTACCTCTCCTACGAGCAGTACTTT. Translation: CASSEHIYLSYEQYF.